Reported below is one T cell receptor beta chain. A much more abundant neighbour one base away suggests this may be a read error. The data belong to a study of early T cells in non-severe SARS-CoV-2 infection. Study information: From unsorted whole blood, bulk RNA was sequenced, and the chains remained unpaired.

Individual cDNA molecules received unique molecular identifiers during library preparation. Using its own MiXCR run on the 5' RACE reads, TCRdb lists one record per CDR3 protein. The profile shows more than 80,000 distinct CDR3 sequences, roughly 13% of them singletons. This CDR3 region has 15 residues. The origin of this receptor is an adult who was a healthcare worker with PCR-confirmed SARS-CoV-2 infection or an uninfected control (not recorded which). The chain recombines TRBV21-1 with TRBJ1-1. TRBV21-1 is an annotated pseudogene. Material: whole blood. The CDR3 loop is CASSKGQLMNTEASF. CDR3 in DNA: TGTGCCAGCAGCAAAGGCCAACTCATGAACACTGAAGCTTCCTTT.